The sample holds one count of the clone carrying this T cell receptor (beta chain). As yet, its antigen is unknown. The CDR3 sequence is 16 residues long. The V end was cut by 0 bases, the J end by 2 bases, with 14 bases between. Germline CDR1 and CDR2: DFQATT and SNEGSKA (reference sequence). This sample was taken from a study of blood T cells in healthy people across ages. Whole-study findings and limits: Diversity of TCR beta per million T cells declined in a roughly linear way with age. Higher diversity, along with more naive CD4+ cells, distinguished long-lived donors from aged donors. Diversity estimated from one million T cells was considered an underestimate.

PCR was performed a second time for about 6 to 12 cycles using a sample-barcoded 5' primer and a J-beta primer mix. TCRdb re-called the 5' RACE reads through MiXCR, storing one row per CDR3 protein. Here the sample spans some 800,000 distinct CDR3 sequences, about 42% being singletons. Sample: blood. The V call is TRBV20-1, the J call TRBJ2-1, with D unclear. The sequence was collected from a man in his 60s in good health. CDR3 DNA: TGCAGTGCTAGAGATCTTGGTGGAGTAACCTACAATGAGCAGTTCTTC. It specifies CSARDLGGVTYNEQFF.